This TCR beta chain was observed in a study of early T cells in non-severe SARS-CoV-2 infection. Study context: Sequenced bulk RNA came from whole blood that was unsorted, and chains were unpaired. Study results and limitations: Missing private and CD4 specificities, VDJdb matching favored anti-spike CD8 responses.

Researchers attached unique molecular identifiers to individual cDNA molecules. TCRdb ran MiXCR on the 5' RACE reads and lists one entry per CDR3 protein. Of 40,000 to 55,000 distinct CDR3 sequences in the sample, around 6.1% are singletons; the top ten hold less than 25%. Of note for this clonotype: Its specificity is unknown.

The V end lost 6 bases, the J end lost 1 base, and 10 bases lay between the germline ends. Germline CDR1 SGHVS, CDR2 FQNEAQ. This CDR3 is 15 amino acids long. The source of this sequence is an adult who was a healthcare worker with PCR-confirmed SARS-CoV-2 infection or an uninfected control (not recorded which). Source: whole blood, taken at baseline. The chain joins TRBV7-8 to TRBJ2-6; no definite D call. CDR3 nucleotide sequence: TGTGCCAGCAGTCGTATACTTTCTGGGGCCAACGTCCTGACTTTC. Amino acids: CASSRILSGANVLTF.